This T cell receptor beta chain was identified during a study of beta chain features in type 1 diabetes. General observations from the study: The study found fewer insertions and more deletions at VDJ junctions in type 1 diabetes patients. There was a possibility that cDNA sequencing over-represented cells with high TCR expression. Type 1 diabetes patients showed a moderate but significant shortening of TCRB CDR3s in all four CD4+ subsets.

Looked up from germline, CDR1 is SGHNT and CDR2 is YYREEE (reference sequence). The CDR3 sequence is 14 residues long. The V gene lost 0 bases and the J gene lost 0 bases, with 5 bases spanning the gap. Blood was collected once per donor into heparin, averaging approximately 0.11 L. This clone was counted between two and nine times. Its cognate antigen is unknown. The whole isolated RNA underwent reverse transcription, so sequencing captured expressed TCRB transcripts. The repertoire was sequenced with immunoSEQ multiplex PCR; TCRdb's copy has only in-frame clones and lacks some. The sample records around 690,000 clones, around 12% being singletons.

This chain connects TRBV5-4 to TRBJ2-3, with unresolved D. The receptor was derived from a man younger than 40 with type 1 diabetes. Sequencing was carried out using naive CD4+ T cells from blood. CDR3 nucleotide sequence: TGTGCCAGCAGCTTGGGGATCAGCACAGATACGCAGTATTTT. The encoded protein is CASSLGISTDTQYF.